One sample yielded the 9 T cell receptor beta chains listed below, sequenced in a study of blood T cell repertoires in COVID-19. Profiled with immunoSEQ multiplex PCR; TCRdb holds only in-frame clones, not every one. Among some 120,000 clones listed, almost 90% were seen once. What was sequenced was peripheral blood. The receptors shown here come from a woman aged 45-65 years with active or convalescent COVID-19.

The V gene is TRBV6-4, the J gene TRBJ2-2, with D unresolved. The length of the CDR3 is 13 residues. CDR1 and CDR2 (germline): MRHNA, SNTAGT. V lost 8 bases, J lost 3 bases, and 10 bases lay in between. The DNA of the CDR3 is TGTGCCAGCGTCCTGGCCCACACCGGGGAGCTGTTTTTT. Its protein product is CASVLAHTGELFF.

The chain has TRBV7-9 and TRBJ2-1; D is unresolved. Deletions cut 5 bases from V and 8 bases from J, with 7 bases between. Germline V gene sequence: CDR1 SEHNR, CDR2 FQNEAQ (reference sequence). The CDR3 contains 11 residues. In DNA form, the CDR3 reads TGTGCCAGCAGCCCCCAGGATGAGCAGTTCTTC. It specifies CASSPQDEQFF.

This clone has only one observation. The chain is built from TRBV18 and TRBJ1-1; 8 nucleotides align to TRBD1. Trimming cost V 4 bases and J 3 bases; bases outside gene matches: 7. The CDR3 extends over 15 amino acids. From germline, CDR1 is KGHSH and CDR2 LQKENI. The CDR3 DNA reads TGTGCCAGCTCACTCAGGGGGCGCTTGGACACTGAAGCTTTCTTT. Protein: CASSLRGRLDTEAFF.

This chain joins TRBV18 and TRBJ1-4; TRBD1 might be the D (5 bases). The CDR3 extends over 15 amino acids. CDR1 is KGHSH and CDR2 is LQKENI in the germline V gene. The V gene lost 0 bases and the J gene lost 5 bases, with 10 bases spanning the gap. CDR3 residues: CASSPPSRANEKLFF. DNA of the CDR3: TGTGCCAGCTCACCACCTTCCAGGGCCAATGAAAAACTGTTTTTT.

V is TRBV4-1 and J is TRBJ2-2, with 10 positions matching TRBD2. This CDR3 spans 18 amino acids. CDR1 and CDR2 from the germline V gene are MGHRA and YSYEKL. The V and J ends lost 2 bases and 1 base, in that order; junction bases with no gene match: 7. CDR3 amino acids: CASSQPSLAGENTGELFF. CDR3 nucleotides: TGCGCCAGCAGCCAACCCTCTCTAGCGGGAGAGAACACCGGGGAGCTGTTTTTT.

This rearrangement joins TRBV5-8 to TRBJ2-7; D may be TRBD1 (5 bases). The ends were cut back, 2 bases at V and 2 bases at J, with 14 bases in the middle. The CDR3 is made up of 15 amino acids. The germline gives CDR1 SGHTS, CDR2 YDEGEE. The CDR3 protein is CASSFSGKLTYEQYF. The CDR3, as DNA: TGTGCCAGCAGCTTCTCAGGGAAGTTAACCTACGAGCAGTACTTC.

This clone was detected only once. The CDR3 DNA reads as TGTGCAAGTCGCTTAGAACAGGGATCAGCCGGTCCTACAGATACGCAGTATTTT. It translates to CASRLEQGSAGPTDTQYF. V gene TRBV12-2 combines with J gene TRBJ2-3; TRBD1, as called in the table, went unchecked against the DNA. TRBV12-2 is given as a pseudogene. This CDR3 is 18 amino acids long.

CDR3 sequence (DNA): TGCAGCGTTGTGGGACAGGGGGTTCGACTCTACGAGCAGTACTTC. The encoded protein is CSVVGQGVRLYEQYF. This chain links TRBV29-1 with TRBJ2-7; the match to TRBD1 covers 11 bases. The CDR3 length is 15 residues. The V gene's germline CDR1 is SQVTM and CDR2 ANQGSEA. The V and J ends lost 4 bases and 3 bases, in that order; junction bases with no gene match: 8.

The V gene is TRBV5-6, the J gene TRBJ2-7; possibly TRBD1 for D (5 bases). Germline lookup yields CDR1 SGHDT and CDR2 YYEEEE. Trimming took 1 base from V and 3 from J, leaving 11 bases between them. The CDR3 has 14 residues. The CDR3 DNA follows: TGTGCCAGCAGCTTGTGGCAGGGTAGCTACGAGCAGTACTTC. Translated, it gives CASSLWQGSYEQYF.